This T cell receptor beta chain originates from a study of graft-versus-host responses after intestinal transplantation (dated by TCRdb to about 2021). Study-wide context: The transplants that recipients got were multivisceral, liver-intestinal, or isolated intestinal. Every recipient was given anti-thymocyte globulin induction, followed by approximately 3 years of maintenance tacrolimus and steroids. Samples from a few later patients were sequenced in-house on an Illumina MiSeq with MiXCR processing rather than by the commercial service. Donor T cell macrochimerism was defined as a peak of at least 4% donor T cells among recipient peripheral blood mononuclear cells. To identify alloreactive clones, pre-transplant mixed lymphocyte reaction products were sequenced and compared with unstimulated pre-transplant donor and recipient T cells. After intestinal transplantation, graft-versus-host and host-versus-graft alloreactive T cell clones were followed in the graft, circulation and bone marrow using bulk TCR-beta CDR3 sequencing. Of the 20 to 30 intestinal transplant recipients enrolled in the cohort, one of whom was a retransplant, 3 patients without pretransplant specimens were excluded.

About this clone itself: Its antigen target is currently unknown. No quality values exist for individual bases; no much larger clone is one base distant.

Reading from cysteine to phenylalanine, the CDR3 counts 15 amino acids. The entry retains the CDR3 DNA only, 45 bases that are in frame from base 1. V is reduced by 0 bases and J by 3 bases, leaving a spacing of 11 bases between them. CDR1 and CDR2 were assigned from the germline V gene as SGHRS and YFSETQ. Dithiothreitol, EDTA incubations and collagenase D digestion were used to isolate intraepithelial and lamina propria lymphocytes from graft specimens. Bulk TCR-beta sequencing was performed on serial intestinal graft biopsy specimens collected as late as 600 days after transplant. The library came from the immunoSEQ multiplex PCR assay. For most patients, high-throughput TCR-beta CDR3 sequencing of genomic DNA was performed by Adaptive Biotechnologies. Per the original workflow: TCR sequencing data were retrieved from Adaptive's ImmunoSEQ software for more than 15 patients, whereas three other patients were processed with MiXCR and VDJtools. Because the origin of CDR3 nucleotide sequences shared between donor and recipient could not be assigned, those sequences were removed. To be classed as alloreactive, a clone needed at least 2-fold expansion over unstimulated cells and a minimum CFSE-low frequency of 0.002% (template counts) or 0.001% (read counts). A clone was considered mappable if detected in the sequenced pre-transplant spleen, lymph node, or MLR CFSE-low populations of the donor or recipient. The cumulative frequency of alloreactive clones was calculated as a percentage of all sequences, weighted by copy number. TCRdb carries this immuneACCESS record with in-frame sequences only. Its versions omit some clonotypes, under half of them owing to an unresolved V gene in the studies checked, with the rest unexplained. D and trimming were read from the DNA, whereas the V and J calls and clone size are those reported in that table. The sample includes approximately 12,000 clones, with about 80% observed a single time. In total, the top ten clones hold 4% to 5.5% of the sample.

On the study overall, not on this receptor specifically: Early after transplant, peak levels of circulating GvH clones were associated with declines in HvG clones. The conclusions were limited by the relatively low number and heterogeneity of the intestinal transplant patients. GvH clones were detected in recipient bone marrow, and some appeared earlier in ileal mucosa or blood, consistent with an intestinal mucosal origin. In the allografts of patients with donor T cell macrochimerism, GvH to HvG T cell clonal ratios were high.

The clonotype was recovered from a human patient who received an intestinal transplant, so some T cells may come from the graft donor. Sequencing was performed on ileum tissue, taken about 150 days after intestinal transplantation. The rearrangement combines TRBV5-1 with TRBJ2-3, with no confident D gene call. The DNA reads TGCGCCAGCAGCTTGGAGCTGGCAGGAACAGATACGCAGTATTTT. Protein translation: CASSLELAGTDTQYF.